This entry lists 14 T cell receptor beta chains sequenced from one sample in a study of T-cell reconstitution after alpha-beta-depleted transplantation in children. TCRbeta library preparation incorporated unique molecular identifiers. TCRdb called the PCR reads again in MiXCR, with one record for every CDR3 protein. The repertoire holds hundreds of thousands of distinct CDR3 sequences, with over 15% as singletons. The material was PBMCs, mostly from graft donor cells, obtained 360 days after TCRalphabeta/CD19-depleted stem cell transplant. The receptor source for this set is a male patient aged 2 to 9 who had a stem cell transplant for acute lymphoblastic leukemia, so the T cells may come from the graft donor.

This clonotype has just a few counts. The gene calls are TRBV4-3 and TRBJ1-2; 9 bases are shared with TRBD1. V was clipped by 5 bases and J by 4 bases; unmatched bases: 8. The germline V gene encodes CDR1 LGHNA and CDR2 YSLEER. This CDR3 is 15 amino acids long. The CDR3 nucleotides are TGCGCCAGCAGCTCCGATGGACAGGGGATCTATGGCTACACCTTC. Translating gives CASSSDGQGIYGYTF.

The rearrangement joins TRBV3-1 to TRBJ1-5, with 7 bases identical to TRBD1. Per germline, CDR1 LGHDT and CDR2 YNNKEL (reference sequence). The length of the CDR3 is 14 residues. V was pared by 4 bases and J by 5 bases, with 5 bases of the junction left unmatched. The CDR3 coding sequence is TGTGCCAGCAGCCCGGGACAGCGATATCAGCCCCAGCATTTT. It translates to CASSPGQRYQPQHF. Full variable domain (remainder filled in from reference TRBV3-1 and TRBJ1-5): DTAVSQTPKYLVTQMGNDKSIKCEQNLGHDTMYWYKQDSKKFLKIMFSYNNKELIINETVPNRFSPKSPDKAHLNLHINSLELGDSAVYFCASSPGQRYQPQHFGDGTRLSIL.

The chain uses TRBV18 and TRBJ2-2; TRBD2 aligns across 7 bases. Germline CDR1 and CDR2: KGHSH and LQKENI. V shed 5 bases, J shed 0 bases, and the junction held 3 bases outside the gene matches. This CDR3 is 15 amino acids long. The CDR3 region has the DNA TGTGCCAGCTCAGAACTAGCGACGAACACCGGGGAGCTGTTTTTT. Residues: CASSELATNTGELFF.

The chain uses TRBV7-2 and TRBJ2-5; 8 nucleotides match TRBD2. The V and J ends lost 4 bases and 3 bases, in that order; junction bases with no gene match: 7. The CDR3 has 15 amino acids. Per germline, CDR1 SGHTA and CDR2 FQGNSA. Here the CDR3 reads CASSYTTSGEETQYF. The CDR3 coding sequence is TGTGCCAGCAGCTACACTACTAGCGGCGAAGAGACCCAGTACTTC. The whole variable domain, remainder taken from reference TRBV7-2 and TRBJ2-5, is GAGVSQSPSNKVTEKGKDVELRCDPISGHTALYWYRQSLGQGLEFLIYFQGNSAPDKSGLPSDRFSAERTGGSVSTLTIQRTQQEDSAVYLCASSYTTSGEETQYFGPGTRLLVL.

In this sample, this clonotype turned up a few times. The chain uses TRBV24-1 and TRBJ2-5, with D perhaps TRBD1 or TRBD2 (5 bases each). Germline-derived CDR1 and CDR2 are KGHDR and SFDVKD. V lost 0 bases to trimming and J lost 0 bases, with 19 bases between them. The CDR3 contains 19 residues. CDR3 protein: CATSDLEKGSFADQETQYF. CDR3 DNA sequence: TGTGCCACCAGTGATTTGGAGAAGGGGAGCTTCGCAGACCAAGAGACCCAGTACTTC.

In this sample, this clonotype turned up a few times. The chain couples TRBV7-9 to TRBJ1-1; 8 positions match TRBD1. The CDR3 is 15 amino acids. J lost 4 bases, V lost 5 bases, and 9 bases had no gene match. Germline assignment: CDR1 SEHNR and CDR2 FQNEAQ (reference sequence). CDR3 coding DNA: TGTGCCAGCAGCCCATTGGCAGGGGGCCCCACTGAAGCTTTCTTT. It codes for CASSPLAGGPTEAFF.

In this sample, this clonotype turned up a few times. The J gene is TRBJ2-7, the V gene TRBV19; either TRBD1 or TRBD2 may fit D (6 bases each). CDR1 LNHDA and CDR2 SQIVND come from the germline V gene (reference sequence). V lost 6 bases to trimming and J lost 3 bases, with 9 bases between them. The CDR3 sequence is 12 residues long. CDR3 protein: CASRRGDYEQYF. DNA for the CDR3: TGTGCCAGTAGGAGGGGGGACTACGAGCAGTACTTC.

The chain recombines TRBV27 with TRBJ2-3; D is possibly TRBD1 (6 bases). The CDR3 is 15 amino acids. CDR1 MNHEY and CDR2 SMNVEV come from the germline V gene (reference sequence). Trimming took 2 bases from V and 1 from J, leaving 10 bases between them. CDR3 bases: TGTGCCAGCAGTTTACAGGGGTGGGGCACAGATACGCAGTATTTT. Translating gives CASSLQGWGTDTQYF.

The chain couples TRBV6-5 to TRBJ2-2; D is unclear. CDR1 is MNHEY, CDR2 SVGAGI, per germline. The CDR3 consists of 14 residues. V was cut by 6 bases and J by 2 bases, with 10 bases left in between. The CDR3 reads CASRLDSNTGELFF. Written as DNA, the CDR3 is TGTGCCAGCAGACTCGACTCAAACACCGGGGAGCTGTTTTTT.

This clonotype occurred a few times. The chain is built from TRBV4-2 and TRBJ1-2, with D perhaps matching TRBD1 (5 bases). Per the germline V gene, CDR1 is LGHNA and CDR2 is YNFKEQ. The CDR3 runs 14 residues. V lost 0 bases and J lost 5, with 10 bases in between. CDR3 residues: CASSQDGGTYGYTF. Written as DNA, the CDR3 is TGTGCCAGCAGCCAAGATGGGGGTACTTATGGCTACACCTTC.

This clonotype was counted a few times. The V gene is TRBV5-1, the J gene TRBJ2-1; 9 nucleotides match TRBD2. The germline CDR1 and CDR2 sequences are SGHRS and YFSETQ. The CDR3 contains 14 residues. V trimming: 5 bases; J trimming: 6 bases; junction bases outside the gene matches: 6. This CDR3 is CASSGQLAGNEQFF. Written as DNA, the CDR3 is TGCGCCAGCAGTGGCCAACTAGCGGGCAATGAGCAGTTCTTC.

This clonotype was seen just once. The rearrangement links TRBV19 to TRBJ1-6; D remains unclear. Trimming took off 7 bases at V and 9 bases at J, with 13 bases between the two ends. Per the germline V gene, CDR1 is LNHDA and CDR2 is SQIVND (reference sequence). The CDR3 extends over 13 amino acids. This chain's CDR3 is CASTSKPGSPLHF. CDR3 DNA: TGTGCCAGTACGTCTAAGCCCGGTTCACCCCTCCACTTT.

This clonotype showed up just a few times. The gene calls are TRBV4-2 and TRBJ1-3; perhaps TRBD1 as D (6 bases). The CDR3 covers 17 residues. The V end lost 0 bases, the J end lost 2 bases, and 14 bases lay between the germline ends. Germline V gives CDR1 LGHNA, CDR2 YNFKEQ. The DNA for the CDR3 is TGTGCCAGCAGCCAAGATCTAGGGGGAGTAACTGGAAACACCATATATTTT. This gives the protein CASSQDLGGVTGNTIYF.

This chain connects TRBV10-2 to TRBJ2-7; 7 nucleotides agree with TRBD1. The CDR3 extends over 13 amino acids. The V gene's germline CDR1 is WSHSY and CDR2 SAAADI. V lost 7 bases and J lost 3; bases outside the gene matches: 6. This CDR3 reads CASKETGIYEQYF. CDR3 sequence (DNA): TGCGCCAGCAAGGAGACAGGGATCTACGAGCAGTACTTC.